This entry lists 32 T cell receptor beta chains sequenced from one sample in a study of blood T cell repertoires in COVID-19. Only in-frame clones appear in the TCRdb table, and some are missing; sequencing was by immunoSEQ multiplex PCR. The repertoire holds over 200,000 clones, with more than 70% as singletons. The sample was peripheral blood. The receptors come from a middle-aged man with active or convalescent COVID-19.

Only a few counts were recorded for this clone. The chain recombines TRBV15 with TRBJ2-6; D uncertain. The germline V and J ends were trimmed by 3 bases and 0 bases, with 6 bases remaining between them. The CDR3 sequence is 15 residues long. CDR1 is LNHNV and CDR2 is YYDKDF in the germline V gene (reference sequence). The chain's CDR3 is CATSSGSSGANVLTF. CDR3 DNA sequence: TGTGCCACCAGCAGTGGTAGCTCTGGGGCCAACGTCCTGACTTTC.

This clone has just one count. The chain joins TRBV6-5 to TRBJ2-7; possibly TRBD1 for D (6 bases). CDR1 is MNHEY and CDR2 is SVGAGI in the germline V gene. Trimming left V 2 bases short and J 6 bases short, with 14 bases between. The CDR3 consists of 14 residues. The CDR3 DNA follows: TGTGCCAGCAGTTACGGGGCTTACAGGGTCGAGCAGTACTTC. Amino acids: CASSYGAYRVEQYF.

The chain uses TRBV6-5 and TRBJ2-5, with 11 bases that match TRBD2. The V and J ends lost 4 bases and 4 bases, in that order; junction bases with no gene match: 5. The germline V gene encodes CDR1 MNHEY and CDR2 SVGAGI. The CDR3 runs 15 residues. The CDR3 region has the DNA TGTGCCAGCAGTTCCCTAGCGGGGGGACCAGAGACCCAGTACTTC. It encodes CASSSLAGGPETQYF.

The V gene is TRBV20-1, the J gene TRBJ2-1; maybe TRBD2 (6 bases). The CDR3 sequence is 16 residues long. CDR1 and CDR2 (germline): DFQATT, SNEGSKA (reference sequence). V gave up 3 bases and J gave up 0 bases, with 15 bases separating them. The CDR3 coding sequence is TGCAGTGCTAGTTCTAGCGTCTCGAGCTCCTACAATGAGCAGTTCTTC. Translation: CSASSSVSSSYNEQFF.

The chain is built from TRBV29-1 and TRBJ1-2; 9 bases agree with TRBD1. The germline gives CDR1 SQVTM, CDR2 ANQGSEA. Trimming at V came to 6 bases and at J to 7 bases, leaving 9 bases not matched to a gene. The CDR3 is 13 residues long. The CDR3 spells CSVAGTGSLGYTF. The CDR3 DNA follows: TGCAGCGTGGCCGGGACAGGGTCCCTTGGCTACACCTTC.

This clone was counted between two and nine times. Here the CDR3 reads CASSLSPRQFTEAFF. CDR3 coding DNA: TGTGCCAGCAGCTTATCGCCTAGACAGTTCACTGAAGCTTTCTTT. This rearrangement joins TRBV11-2 to TRBJ1-1; perhaps TRBD1 as D (5 bases). CDR1 and CDR2 from the germline V gene are SGHAT and FQNNGV. Trimming pared 2 bases from V and 4 bases from J, leaving 14 bases between. This CDR3 is built from 15 residues.

This chain links TRBV5-5 with TRBJ2-7, with 7 bases matching TRBD2. The germline gives CDR1 SGHKS, CDR2 YYEKEE (reference sequence). CDR3 length: 15 residues. Germline trimming cut 4 bases from V and 2 bases from J; bases unmatched to any gene: 9. The CDR3 DNA reads as TGTGCCAGCAGCGGGGGGGGAGCGGTCCCCTACGAGCAGTACTTC. It codes for CASSGGGAVPYEQYF.

The chain combines TRBV28 with TRBJ1-1; 10 bases line up with TRBD1. Germline CDR1 is MDHEN and CDR2 is SYDVKM. The V gene end was trimmed by 1 base and the J gene end by 2 bases; junction bases not matched to a gene: 10. The CDR3 covers 18 residues. The CDR3 DNA sequence: TGTGCCAGCAGTTTATCGGGACAGGGGAGGGTTGGTAACACTGAAGCTTTCTTT. Protein: CASSLSGQGRVGNTEAFF.

The chain carries TRBV29-1 and TRBJ2-6; unclear D gene. This CDR3 comprises 13 residues. V lost 8 bases, J lost 0 bases, and 8 bases lay in between. The germline gives CDR1 SQVTM, CDR2 ANQGSEA. Written as DNA, the CDR3 is TGCAGCTCCCAGGCCTCTGGGGCCAACGTCCTGACTTTC. Protein sequence: CSSQASGANVLTF.

This clone was counted a single time. V gene TRBV19 combines with J gene TRBJ2-2; D might be TRBD2 (5 bases). The CDR3 has 15 residues. V dropped 3 bases and J dropped 5 bases, with 13 bases sitting between them. Germline CDR1 reads LNHDA; CDR2 reads SQIVND (reference sequence). CDR3 in DNA: TGTGCCAGTAGTATCGGCCAGCGGCGTACCGGGGAGCTGTTTTTT. Translation gives CASSIGQRRTGELFF.

The chain uses TRBV10-3 and TRBJ1-6; 9 nucleotides match TRBD1. V gave up 6 bases and J gave up 8 bases; unmatched junction bases: 5. This CDR3 has 14 residues. Germline V lookup: CDR1 ENHRY, CDR2 SYGVKD. The CDR3 here is CAIRAGTGHSPLHF. For the CDR3, the DNA is TGTGCCATCAGGGCCGGGACAGGGCATTCACCCCTCCACTTT.

This chain joins TRBV28 and TRBJ2-4, with D possibly TRBD2 on 5 matching bases. V was pared by 8 bases and J by 0 bases, with 11 bases between. Looked up from germline, CDR1 is MDHEN and CDR2 is SYDVKM. The CDR3 is 14 residues long. CDR3 bases: TGTGCCAGCGCGGGCAGTATAGCCAAAAACATTCAGTACTTC. Protein product: CASAGSIAKNIQYF.

DNA for the CDR3: TGCAGCGGACAGGGGAATAACTATGGCTACACCTTC. This sequence encodes CSGQGNNYGYTF. The rearrangement links TRBV29-1 to TRBJ1-2, with 8 bases aligning to TRBD1. Germline values: CDR1 SQVTM, CDR2 ANQGSEA. Trimming took 7 bases from V and 1 from J; bases not matched to a gene: 2. The length of the CDR3 is 12 residues.

The chain uses TRBV28 and TRBJ1-2, with 7 nucleotides matching TRBD1. The V and J ends lost 2 bases and 7 bases, in that order; junction bases with no gene match: 10. The CDR3 contains 15 residues. Germline CDR1 reads MDHEN; CDR2 reads SYDVKM. CDR3 DNA sequence: TGTGCCAGCAGTTTAGACAGGGAAAGGGGTAGTGGCTACACCTTC. It specifies CASSLDRERGSGYTF.

The rearrangement joins TRBV27 to TRBJ2-7; TRBD1 matches 9 bases. Germline loops: CDR1 MNHEY, CDR2 SMNVEV (reference sequence). This CDR3 is 14 amino acids long. Losses at the gene ends were 8 bases for V and 8 bases for J; bases not matched to a gene: 13. The CDR3 is CASQGTGQGRKQYF. The DNA of the CDR3 is TGTGCCAGCCAAGGAACTGGACAGGGGCGAAAGCAGTACTTC.

V is TRBV5-4 and J is TRBJ1-1; D perhaps matches TRBD1 (6 bases). V lost 6 bases to trimming and J lost 1 base, with 16 bases between them. There are 15 residues in the CDR3. The germline V gene encodes CDR1 SGHNT and CDR2 YYREEE (reference sequence). The CDR3 coding sequence is TGTGCCAGCATCAACGTAGGGGGTGGGAACACTGAAGCTTTCTTT. This codes for CASINVGGGNTEAFF.

The DNA of the CDR3 is TGTGCCAGCAGCAAGGGACACGCCACAGATACGCAGTATTTT. It yields the protein CASSKGHATDTQYF. V is TRBV9 and J is TRBJ2-3; D may be TRBD1 (6 bases). The V end was cut by 4 bases, the J end by 2 bases, with 11 bases between. This CDR3 is built from 14 residues. Per germline, CDR1 SGDLS and CDR2 YYNGEE.

The chain couples TRBV30 to TRBJ1-1; D may be TRBD1 (6 bases). The V and J ends lost 8 bases and 0 bases respectively, with 10 bases between them. Germline CDR1 GTSNPN, CDR2 SVGIG (reference sequence). The CDR3 covers 12 residues. CDR3 bases: TGTGCCAGGGGACAAATGAACACTGAAGCTTTCTTT. Protein product: CARGQMNTEAFF.

V and J are TRBV7-3 and TRBJ2-2; D might be TRBD2 (6 bases). Germline loops: CDR1 SGHTA, CDR2 FQGTGA. The CDR3 covers 13 residues. Trimming removed 5 bases at V and 4 bases at J, with 8 bases between. DNA of the CDR3: TGTGCCAGCAGCCTAGCGAGCACCGGGGAGCTGTTTTTT. Translated: CASSLASTGELFF.

Here the CDR3 reads CASSDRFGWALHF. The DNA for the CDR3 is TGTGCCAGCAGTGACAGGTTTGGTTGGGCCCTCCACTTT. The chain combines TRBV2 with TRBJ1-6; no clear D gene. With 3 bases removed from V and 14 bases from J, the gap between germline ends came to 14 bases. CDR1 SNHLY and CDR2 FYNNEI come from the germline V gene. The CDR3 totals 13 residues.

The chain joins TRBV7-9 to TRBJ1-1; D gene uncertain. V was clipped by 8 bases and J by 1 base, with 14 bases between them. Germline V gene data show CDR1 as SEHNR and CDR2 as FQNEAQ (reference sequence). The CDR3 loop spans 14 amino acids. CDR3 DNA: TGTGCCAGCCGGGGAAAAGGGCGGAACACTGAAGCTTTCTTT. Amino acid sequence: CASRGKGRNTEAFF.

The CDR3 DNA is TGTGCCAGCAGTGAAATGGCAGGGGGCGCGTACGGCTACACCTTC. It codes for CASSEMAGGAYGYTF. The chain couples TRBV6-1 to TRBJ1-2; TRBD1 matches at 8 bases. The CDR3 is made up of 15 amino acids. Losses at the gene ends were 2 bases for V and 8 bases for J; bases not matched to a gene: 10. Germline CDR1 and CDR2: MNHNS and SASEGT.

This chain uses TRBV30 with TRBJ1-1; perhaps TRBD1 as D (6 bases). The V gene lost 3 bases and the J gene lost 8 bases, with 13 bases spanning the gap. The length of the CDR3 is 12 residues. In germline, CDR1 is GTSNPN, CDR2 SVGIG (reference sequence). CDR3 in amino acids: CAWRSGASEAFF. The CDR3 DNA is TGTGCCTGGAGGTCAGGGGCATCAGAAGCTTTCTTT.

The chain links TRBV3-1 (or the pseudogene TRBV3-2) to TRBJ2-1, with D tentatively TRBD1 (6 bases). Trimming shortened V by 4 bases and J by 7 bases, and 8 bases separated the two germline ends. CDR1 and CDR2 from the germline V gene are LGHDT and YNNKEL (reference sequence). The CDR3 length is 12 residues. This chain's CDR3 is CASSPDSNEQFF. The CDR3 DNA sequence: TGTGCCAGCAGCCCGGACAGTAATGAGCAGTTCTTC.

V usage is TRBV21-1 and J usage is TRBJ2-4; the table gives TRBD2 as D, unverified against the DNA. TRBV21-1 has pseudogene status. There are 16 residues in the CDR3. CDR3 in DNA: TGTGCCAGCAGCGAAGCGACTAGCGGGGTCCAAAACATTCAGTACTTC. It specifies CASSEATSGVQNIQYF.

This clone was seen only a few times. The rearrangement uses TRBV4-2 and TRBJ2-7, with TRBD2 matching over 8 bases. The CDR3 spans 16 residues. Per germline, CDR1 LGHNA and CDR2 YNFKEQ. Losses at the gene ends were 0 bases for V and 1 base for J; bases not matched to a gene: 5. The CDR3, as DNA: TGTGCCAGCAGCCAAGACGCGGGGGGACAATCCTACGAGCAGTACTTC. Encoded protein: CASSQDAGGQSYEQYF.

The rearrangement joins TRBV4-2 to TRBJ1-1; weak D call: TRBD1 (5 bases). V was trimmed by 0 bases and J by 1 base, leaving 9 bases between them. The CDR3 is made up of 15 amino acids. Per germline, CDR1 LGHNA and CDR2 YNFKEQ. As DNA, the CDR3 is TGTGCCAGCAGCCAAGATAGACAGAAGAACACTGAAGCTTTCTTT. It encodes CASSQDRQKNTEAFF.

This chain uses TRBV30 with TRBJ2-7; possibly TRBD2 for D (6 bases). Germline V CDR1 and CDR2: GTSNPN, SVGIG (reference sequence). With 5 bases removed from V and 1 base from J, the gap between germline ends came to 18 bases. This CDR3 has 15 amino acids. In nucleotides, the CDR3 is TGTGCCTGGGGGGCGGAGGGCCCCATTTCCTACGAGCAGTACTTC. This codes for CAWGAEGPISYEQYF. Looking up the rest from reference TRBV30 and TRBJ2-7 gives the full variable domain: SQTIHQWPATLVQPVGSPLSLECTVEGTSNPNLYWYRQAAGRGLQLLFYSVGIGQISSEVPQNLSASRPQDRQFILSSKKLLLSDSGFYLCAWGAEGPISYEQYFGPGTRLTVT.

This chain connects TRBV30 to TRBJ2-1; TRBD2 is a possible D gene (6 bases). V shed 5 bases and J shed 3 bases, with 14 bases lying between them. The germline CDR1 and CDR2 sequences are GTSNPN and SVGIG (reference sequence). This CDR3 is 14 amino acids long. In DNA form, the CDR3 reads TGTGCCTGGGGAATTGCCGGGAGCTACAATGAGCAGTTCTTC. Translation: CAWGIAGSYNEQFF. Filled out from reference TRBV30 and TRBJ2-1, the complete variable domain reads SQTIHQWPATLVQPVGSPLSLECTVEGTSNPNLYWYRQAAGRGLQLLFYSVGIGQISSEVPQNLSASRPQDRQFILSSKKLLLSDSGFYLCAWGIAGSYNEQFFGPGTRLTVL.

This clone was counted once. The rearrangement links TRBV5-4 to TRBJ1-4, with a tentative D call TRBD1 (5 bases). This CDR3 has 13 residues. From germline, CDR1 is SGHNT and CDR2 YYREEE (reference sequence). Trimming took 3 bases from V and 8 from J, leaving 11 bases between them. The CDR3 nucleotides read TGTGCCAGCAGCTCAGGGATGCGGGAAAAACTGTTTTTT. Translated: CASSSGMREKLFF.

V usage is TRBV4-1 and J usage is TRBJ1-6; the match to TRBD1 covers 7 bases. Germline loops: CDR1 MGHRA, CDR2 YSYEKL. Trimming removed 4 bases from V and 11 bases from J; junction bases left unmatched: 5. CDR3 length equals 13 residues. CDR3 in amino acids: CASSLLDRAPLHF. The CDR3 region has the DNA TGCGCCAGCAGCCTTCTAGACAGGGCACCCCTCCACTTT.

The gene calls are TRBV5-1 and TRBJ2-1, with TRBD2 matching 8 bases. Germline CDR1 and CDR2: SGHRS and YFSETQ. This CDR3 has 14 residues. J was trimmed by 7 bases and V by 4 bases; bases with no gene match: 7. The CDR3 coding sequence is TGCGCCAGCAGCACGGGACTAGTGGGGAATGAGCAGTTCTTC. Protein: CASSTGLVGNEQFF.